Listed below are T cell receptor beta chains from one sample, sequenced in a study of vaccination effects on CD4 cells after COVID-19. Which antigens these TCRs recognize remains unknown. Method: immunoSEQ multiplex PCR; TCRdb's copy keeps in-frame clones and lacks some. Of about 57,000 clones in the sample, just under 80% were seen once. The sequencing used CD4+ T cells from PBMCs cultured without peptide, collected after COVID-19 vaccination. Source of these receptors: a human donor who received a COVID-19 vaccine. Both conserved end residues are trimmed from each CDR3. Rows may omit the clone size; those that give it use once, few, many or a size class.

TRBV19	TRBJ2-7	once	ASSQQGQGLFEQY
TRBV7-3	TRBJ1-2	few	ASSLDRFGGYT
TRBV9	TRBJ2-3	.	ASSVEILTDTQY
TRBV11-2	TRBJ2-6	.	ASSRWDRRSSGANVLT
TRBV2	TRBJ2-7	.	ASEERTGFHEQY
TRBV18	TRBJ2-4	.	ASSPGAWSGDIQY
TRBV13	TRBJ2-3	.	ASSLGLRQGAGTQY
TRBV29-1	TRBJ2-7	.	SVEGLDRGLHEQY
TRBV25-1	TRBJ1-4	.	ASSESKPGANEKLF
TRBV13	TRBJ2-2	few	ASHLAGGTGELF
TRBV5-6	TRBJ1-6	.	ASSPYRGGNSPLH
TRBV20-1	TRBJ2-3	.	SASRGGPTDTQY
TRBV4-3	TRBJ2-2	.	ASSYGTGELF
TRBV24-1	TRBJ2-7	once	ATSASPYEQY
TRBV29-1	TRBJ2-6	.	SVRQGGSSGANVLT
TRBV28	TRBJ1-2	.	ASEAGTGKKPGGYT
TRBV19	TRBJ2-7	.	ASSISSLAGLEQY
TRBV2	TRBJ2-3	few	ASSDRADTQY
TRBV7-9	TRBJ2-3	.	ASSLWEGPDTQY
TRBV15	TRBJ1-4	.	ATSREGREKLF
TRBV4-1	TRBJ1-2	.	ASSQEFPQGIGGYT
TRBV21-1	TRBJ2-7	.	ASSINSAGTHEQY
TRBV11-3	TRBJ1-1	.	ASSPEVVAF
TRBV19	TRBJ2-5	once	ASSIGGTGSSVTQETQY
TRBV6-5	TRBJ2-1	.	ASSYSRGTNNEQF
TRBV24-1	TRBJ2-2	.	ATSDSISGGGELF
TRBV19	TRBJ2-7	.	ASSLRDGAYEQY
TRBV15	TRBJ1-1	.	ATSRDRGAVMNTEAF
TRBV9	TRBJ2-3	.	ASSQDAAIAGGLNTQY
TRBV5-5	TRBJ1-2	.	ASSLPAGGNYGYT
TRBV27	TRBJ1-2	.	ASSSSGVVGSYT
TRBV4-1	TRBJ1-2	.	ASSQDGARGYT
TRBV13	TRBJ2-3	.	ASTRAVSSTDTQY
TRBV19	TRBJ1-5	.	ACCPRDASNQPQH
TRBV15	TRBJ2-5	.	ATSRFKETQY
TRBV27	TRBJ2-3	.	ASTQRGQSTDTQY
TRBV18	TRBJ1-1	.	ASSPVERSLNTEAF
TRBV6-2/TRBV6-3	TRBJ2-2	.	ASSYWRGELF
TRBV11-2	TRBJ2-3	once	ASSPGTSWDTQY
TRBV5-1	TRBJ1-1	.	ASNLQGDTEAF
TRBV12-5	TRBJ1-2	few	ASGLVRTDNT
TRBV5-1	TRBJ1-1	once	ASSLQDRKTEAF
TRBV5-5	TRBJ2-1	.	ASSPLRHEQF
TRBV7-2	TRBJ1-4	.	ASSLTGGSGEKLF
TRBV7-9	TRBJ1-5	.	ASSWGWGQPQH
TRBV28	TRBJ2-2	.	ASRGGQATGELF
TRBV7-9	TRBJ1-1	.	ASSPPGDTEAF
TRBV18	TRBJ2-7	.	ASRDGTYEQY
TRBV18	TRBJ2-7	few	ASSSVGSYEQY
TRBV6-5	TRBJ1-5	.	AAFYGGRGH
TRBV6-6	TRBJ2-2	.	ASSYGGTLTVGELF
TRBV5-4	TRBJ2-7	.	ASSFTGGASEQY
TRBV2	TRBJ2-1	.	ASSAAGGSYNEQF
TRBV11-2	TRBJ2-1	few	ASSLVQGVYNEQF
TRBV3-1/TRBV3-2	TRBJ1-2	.	ASSAGSGINIGQANYGYT
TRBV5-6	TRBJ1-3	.	ASSFERTGGNTIY
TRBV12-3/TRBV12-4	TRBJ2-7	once	ASSQTGAREQY
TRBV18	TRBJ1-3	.	ASSQGPPGNSGNTIY
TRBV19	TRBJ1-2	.	ASSMDLRTATPNYGYT